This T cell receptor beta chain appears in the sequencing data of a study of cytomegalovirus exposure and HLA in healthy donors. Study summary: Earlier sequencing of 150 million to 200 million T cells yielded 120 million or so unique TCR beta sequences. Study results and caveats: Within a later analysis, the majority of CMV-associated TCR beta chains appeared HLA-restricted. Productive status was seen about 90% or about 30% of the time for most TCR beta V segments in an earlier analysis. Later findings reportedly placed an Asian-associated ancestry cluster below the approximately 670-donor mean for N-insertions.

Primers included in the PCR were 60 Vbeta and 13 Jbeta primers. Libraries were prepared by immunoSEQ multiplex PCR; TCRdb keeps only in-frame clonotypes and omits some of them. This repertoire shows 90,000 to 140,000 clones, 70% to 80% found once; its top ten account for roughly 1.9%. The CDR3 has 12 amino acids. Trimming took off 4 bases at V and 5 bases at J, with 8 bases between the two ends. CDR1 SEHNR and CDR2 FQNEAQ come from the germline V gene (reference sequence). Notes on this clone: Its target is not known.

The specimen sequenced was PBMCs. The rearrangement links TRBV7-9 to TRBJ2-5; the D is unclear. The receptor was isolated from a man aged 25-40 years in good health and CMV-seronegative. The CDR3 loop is CASSSPGETQYF. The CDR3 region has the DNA TGTGCCAGCAGCTCCCCCGGGGAGACCCAGTACTTC. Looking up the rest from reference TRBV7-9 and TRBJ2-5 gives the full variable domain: DTGVSQNPRHKITKRGQNVTFRCDPISEHNRLYWYRQTLGQGPEFLTYFQNEAQLEKSRLLSDRFSAERPKGSFSTLEIQRTEQGDSAMYLCASSSPGETQYFGPGTRLLVL.